Presented here are 32 T cell receptor beta chains from one specimen sequenced in a study of blood T cell repertoires in COVID-19. Generated by immunoSEQ multiplex PCR, the TCRdb table keeps only in-frame clones and is missing some. The sample lists hundreds of thousands of clones; over 75% were seen once. Sequenced: peripheral blood. These TCRs come from an older woman with acute or convalescent COVID-19.

The rearrangement joins TRBV6-6 to TRBJ1-2; 10 bases fit TRBD1. CDR3 length: 15 amino acids. The germline gives CDR1 MNHNY, CDR2 SVGAGI (reference sequence). Trimming removed 4 bases from V and 10 bases from J; junction bases left unmatched: 12. The DNA of the CDR3 is TGTGCCAGCAGTTCTCAGTCGGGACAGGGGCTACCCTACACCTTC. Encoded protein: CASSSQSGQGLPYTF.

This rearrangement joins TRBV2 to TRBJ2-1; TRBD2 aligns across 12 bases. Germline V gene sequence: CDR1 SNHLY, CDR2 FYNNEI. The junction had 2 bases not matched to a gene; V was cut back by 5 bases and J by 6 bases. The CDR3 totals 14 residues. The CDR3 spells CASSTSGGLNEQFF. DNA for the CDR3: TGTGCCAGCAGTACTAGCGGGGGGCTCAATGAGCAGTTCTTC.

This rearrangement joins TRBV3-1 (or the pseudogene TRBV3-2) to TRBJ1-4, with 9 bases identical to TRBD1. After removal of 4 bases from V and 7 bases from J, the junction contained 7 bases not matched to a gene. This CDR3 comprises 15 residues. Looked up from germline, CDR1 is LGHDT and CDR2 is YNNKEL (reference sequence). The CDR3 protein is CASSPSGTGSEKLFF. CDR3 DNA sequence: TGTGCCAGCAGCCCCTCCGGGACAGGGTCTGAAAAACTGTTTTTT.

The J gene is TRBJ1-1, the V gene TRBV6-5; D is perhaps TRBD1 (5 bases). This CDR3 has 14 residues. The V gene's germline CDR1 is MNHEY and CDR2 SVGAGI. V shed 4 bases and J shed 4 bases, with 13 bases lying between them. The CDR3 DNA sequence: TGTGCCAGCAGTTCCGGGGGGTCGGGCACTGAAGCTTTCTTT. It codes for CASSSGGSGTEAFF.

The chain recombines TRBV27 with TRBJ2-5, with D possibly being TRBD1 (5 bases). The CDR3 contains 14 residues. V shed 5 bases and J shed 4 bases, with 14 bases lying between them. Germline-derived CDR1 and CDR2 are MNHEY and SMNVEV (reference sequence). The CDR3 here is CASSPYFGAETQYF. The CDR3 bases are TGTGCCAGCAGTCCCTATTTTGGGGCAGAGACCCAGTACTTC.

The J gene is TRBJ2-3, the V gene TRBV2; D remains unclear. Germline loops: CDR1 SNHLY, CDR2 FYNNEI. The V end was cut by 0 bases, the J end by 2 bases, with 9 bases between. The CDR3 extends over 15 amino acids. The CDR3 is CASSEARSYTDTQYF. The DNA of the CDR3 is TGTGCCAGCAGTGAAGCGCGATCGTACACAGATACGCAGTATTTT.

The chain combines TRBV7-9 with TRBJ1-1; D may be TRBD1 (5 bases). Per germline, CDR1 SEHNR and CDR2 FQNEAQ (reference sequence). There are 13 residues in the CDR3. Trimming shortened V by 3 bases and J by 5 bases, and 10 bases separated the two germline ends. CDR3 sequence: CASSFDRGTEAFF. DNA of the CDR3: TGTGCCAGCAGCTTCGATAGGGGTACTGAAGCTTTCTTT.

The chain combines TRBV7-2 with TRBJ1-3; possibly TRBD1 for D (5 bases). CDR3 length: 16 residues. The germline V and J ends were trimmed by 5 bases and 0 bases, with 14 bases remaining between them. Per the germline V gene, CDR1 is SGHTA and CDR2 is FQGNSA. As DNA, the CDR3 is TGTGCCAGCAGCCCCCAGACGGGACTCTCTGGAAACACCATATATTTT. Its translation is CASSPQTGLSGNTIYF.

The V call is TRBV3-1 (or the pseudogene TRBV3-2), the J call TRBJ2-2; D might be TRBD2 (6 bases). The V gene's germline CDR1 is LGHDT and CDR2 YNNKEL (reference sequence). The CDR3 runs 14 residues. V lost 0 bases and J 5 bases, leaving 7 bases between the germline ends. CDR3 protein: CASSQDGGTGELFF. DNA for the CDR3: TGTGCCAGCAGCCAAGACGGAGGGACCGGGGAGCTGTTTTTT.

The J gene is TRBJ2-1, the V gene TRBV2; D might be TRBD1 (6 bases). Trimming stripped 5 bases from V and 3 bases from J, with 14 bases between. The CDR3 consists of 15 residues. The V gene's germline CDR1 is SNHLY and CDR2 FYNNEI. The CDR3 reads CASSPLRGIYNEQFF. The CDR3 bases are TGTGCCAGCAGTCCCCTTAGGGGGATCTACAATGAGCAGTTCTTC.

This chain joins TRBV27 and TRBJ2-1; D perhaps matches TRBD2 (6 bases). From germline, CDR1 is MNHEY and CDR2 SMNVEV (reference sequence). The germline V and J ends were trimmed by 5 bases and 8 bases, with 19 bases remaining between them. This CDR3 is 15 amino acids long. The DNA of the CDR3 is TGTGCCAGCAGTAAGTTCGTGTCGGGGGATGATGAGCAGTTCTTC. Its protein product is CASSKFVSGDDEQFF.

The rearrangement uses TRBV3-1 (or the pseudogene TRBV3-2) and TRBJ2-1; 9 nucleotides match TRBD2. Losses at the gene ends were 2 bases for V and 5 bases for J; bases not matched to a gene: 7. The germline V gene has CDR1 LGHDT and CDR2 YNNKEL (reference sequence). This CDR3 contains 16 residues. CDR3 nucleotides: TGTGCCAGCAGCCAACAAAGCGGGGGGCGAAACAATGAGCAGTTCTTC. Translation gives CASSQQSGGRNNEQFF.

CDR3 region: CASSQGRTGGPPSTDTQYF. CDR3 coding DNA: TGCGCCAGCAGCCAAGGGAGAACAGGGGGCCCTCCTAGCACAGATACGCAGTATTTT. The chain joins TRBV4-3 to TRBJ2-3; TRBD1 matches at 9 bases. Germline V lookup: CDR1 LGHNA, CDR2 YSLEER. The CDR3 runs 19 residues. Losses at the gene ends were 1 base for V and 0 bases for J; bases not matched to a gene: 11.

The gene calls are TRBV4-1 and TRBJ1-4, with a tentative D call TRBD1 (5 bases). Between the trimmed V and J ends, which lost 0 bases and 0 bases, there was a span of 8 bases. The CDR3 is 16 residues long. Germline V gene data show CDR1 as MGHRA and CDR2 as YSYEKL. CDR3 nucleotide sequence: TGCGCCAGCAGCCAAGATTCGGGGGCAACTAATGAAAAACTGTTTTTT. Amino acids: CASSQDSGATNEKLFF.

The gene calls are TRBV5-4 and TRBJ2-7; tentatively, D is TRBD1 (8 bases). CDR1 and CDR2 from the germline V gene are SGHNT and YYREEE (reference sequence). Between the trimmed V and J ends, which lost 5 bases and 3 bases, there was a span of 18 bases. The CDR3 covers 15 residues. This chain's CDR3 is CASSPGGDRFYEQYF. CDR3 bases: TGTGCCAGCAGTCCAGGGGGGGACAGGTTCTACGAGCAGTACTTC.

The V and J genes are TRBV7-2 and TRBJ1-3; no clear D gene. Trimming pared 2 bases from V and 8 bases from J, leaving 10 bases between. CDR3 size: 13 residues. Germline V gives CDR1 SGHTA, CDR2 FQGNSA. CDR3 DNA: TGTGCCAGCAGCTTAACCCGGCGGGACACCATATATTTT. It yields the protein CASSLTRRDTIYF.

The CDR3 loop reads CASSYPWGRSGGSNEQFF. The CDR3 nucleotides are TGTGCCAGCAGTTACCCCTGGGGAAGATCCGGAGGGAGCAATGAGCAGTTCTTC. The J gene is TRBJ2-1, the V gene TRBV6-2 or TRBV6-3, with a tentative D call TRBD2 (6 bases). V lost 2 bases and J lost 6, with 23 bases in between. The CDR3 has 18 amino acids. Germline-derived CDR1 and CDR2 are MNHEY and SVGEGT.

The CDR3 spells CASSQGRGAYNEQFF. The CDR3 nucleotides read TGTGCCAGCAGCCAGGGGCGGGGGGCCTACAATGAGCAGTTCTTC. This sequence joins TRBV3-1 (or the pseudogene TRBV3-2) and TRBJ2-1; 8 bases map to TRBD2. CDR3 length: 15 amino acids. V lost 3 bases and J lost 2; bases outside the gene matches: 3. CDR1 is LGHDT and CDR2 is YNNKEL in the germline V gene (reference sequence).

The chain employs TRBV7-2 and TRBJ1-5; D gene ambiguous. The CDR3 has 17 residues. The V end was cut by 1 base, the J end by 4 bases, with 17 bases between. Per the germline V gene, CDR1 is SGHTA and CDR2 is FQGNSA. The CDR3 protein is CASSLVGRALVNQPQHF. CDR3 in DNA: TGTGCCAGCAGCTTAGTAGGGAGGGCTCTTGTAAATCAGCCCCAGCATTTT.

V gene TRBV19 combines with J gene TRBJ2-5; 7 positions match TRBD1. This CDR3 region has 13 residues. The V segment lost 5 bases and the J segment 2 bases; nucleotides outside the gene matches: 2. Germline V lookup: CDR1 LNHDA, CDR2 SQIVND (reference sequence). CDR3 sequence (DNA): TGTGCCAGTAGTGTGACAGGGCAAGAGACCCAGTACTTC. This encodes CASSVTGQETQYF.

The V gene is TRBV24-1, the J gene TRBJ1-2; D remains unclear. Germline CDR1 reads KGHDR; CDR2 reads SFDVKD. Trimming removed 3 bases at V and 4 bases at J, with 8 bases between. The CDR3 has 13 residues. Here the CDR3 reads CATSDPPVYGYTF. The CDR3 DNA sequence: TGTGCCACCAGTGATCCCCCAGTCTATGGCTACACCTTC.

The genes are TRBV27 and TRBJ1-2; the match to TRBD1 covers 12 bases. The trim removed 7 bases at V and 7 bases at J, leaving 4 bases unmatched. Germline assignment: CDR1 MNHEY and CDR2 SMNVEV (reference sequence). CDR3 length equals 13 residues. As DNA, the CDR3 is TGTGCCAGCAAGGGACAGGGGGCAGCTGGCTACACCTTC. Encoded protein: CASKGQGAAGYTF.

The chain is built from TRBV5-4 and TRBJ2-7; 7 bases line up with TRBD1. The CDR3 loop spans 14 amino acids. With V trimmed by 4 bases and J by 4 bases, 8 bases remained unmatched. Germline-derived CDR1 and CDR2 are SGHNT and YYREEE (reference sequence). DNA of the CDR3: TGTGCCAGCAGCCTCAACAGGGGTGGTTACGAGCAGTACTTC. Its protein is CASSLNRGGYEQYF.

The chain is built from TRBV7-2 and TRBJ2-5; TRBD2 is a possible D gene (6 bases). Germline V gives CDR1 SGHTA, CDR2 FQGNSA. V was shortened by 5 bases and J by 9 bases, with 16 bases between the two germline ends. This CDR3 region has 13 residues. CDR3 protein: CASSVGVEGAQYF. Here the CDR3 DNA reads TGTGCCAGCAGCGTCGGAGTGGAGGGAGCCCAGTACTTC.

The V gene is TRBV24-1, the J gene TRBJ1-1, with D unclear. Germline V CDR1 and CDR2: KGHDR, SFDVKD. CDR3 length equals 13 residues. The V gene lost 5 bases and the J gene lost 4 bases, with 10 bases spanning the gap. This CDR3 is CATSVSGSTEAFF. The CDR3 DNA is TGTGCCACCAGTGTCTCGGGTAGCACTGAAGCTTTCTTT.

The chain uses TRBV6-5 and TRBJ2-5; 12 bases fit TRBD1. Germline CDR1 is MNHEY and CDR2 is SVGAGI. The CDR3 extends over 16 amino acids. The V and J ends lost 0 bases and 5 bases, in that order; junction bases with no gene match: 4. CDR3 in amino acids: CASSYSWDRGRETQYF. CDR3 coding DNA: TGTGCCAGCAGTTACTCGTGGGACAGGGGGCGCGAGACCCAGTACTTC.

J is TRBJ1-4 and V is TRBV18; perhaps TRBD1 as D (6 bases). In germline, CDR1 is KGHSH, CDR2 LQKENI. Trimming removed 3 bases from V and 10 bases from J, with 18 bases in between. This CDR3 spans 15 amino acids. The CDR3 DNA is TGTGCCAGCTCACCGTCGACAGGTGCATTGGGAAAACTGTTTTTT. Amino acids: CASSPSTGALGKLFF.

In this sample, this clone turned up once. CDR3 loop: CASMRDSNQPQHF. For the CDR3, the DNA is TGTGCCAGCATGAGGGATAGCAATCAGCCCCAGCATTTT. This rearrangement joins TRBV2 to TRBJ1-5; D is uncertain. The V gene lost 7 bases and the J gene lost 0 bases, with 7 bases spanning the gap. In germline, CDR1 is SNHLY, CDR2 FYNNEI. There are 13 residues in the CDR3.

The genes are TRBV6-2 or TRBV6-3 and TRBJ2-2, with 12 bases that match TRBD2. Germline CDR1 reads MNHEY; CDR2 reads SVGEGT. CDR3 length: 17 residues. After removal of 2 bases from V and 0 bases from J, the junction contained 1 base not matched to a gene. The CDR3 DNA reads as TGTGCCAGCAGTTACGCTAGCGGGGGGGCGAACACCGGGGAGCTGTTTTTT. Amino acids: CASSYASGGANTGELFF.

This clone was recorded a few times. This rearrangement joins TRBV15 to TRBJ2-7, with 13 bases matching TRBD2. The CDR3 totals 14 residues. Germline assignment: CDR1 LNHNV and CDR2 YYDKDF (reference sequence). J gave up 10 bases and V 4 bases, and 7 bases lay outside the gene matches. CDR3 protein: CATSKSGTSGDQYF. The CDR3 DNA sequence: TGTGCCACCAGCAAATCCGGGACTAGCGGGGACCAGTACTTC. The whole variable domain, filled in from reference TRBV15 and TRBJ2-7, reads DAMVIQNPRYQVTQFGKPVTLSCSQTLNHNVMYWYQQKSSQAPKLLFHYYDKDFNNEADTPDNFQSRRPNTSFCFLDIRSPGLGDTAMYLCATSKSGTSGDQYFGPGTRLTVT.

This chain joins TRBV5-4 and TRBJ2-7, with 7 positions matching TRBD1. This CDR3 has 13 amino acids. Germline-derived CDR1 and CDR2 are SGHNT and YYREEE (reference sequence). Trimming removed 2 bases from V and 7 bases from J; junction bases left unmatched: 6. The CDR3, as DNA: TGTGCCAGCAGCTTACAGGGGCCGGGGGAGCAGTACTTC. Translation: CASSLQGPGEQYF.

This clone was seen only once. The rearrangement joins TRBV2 to TRBJ2-7, with 9 bases fitting TRBD1. CDR1 and CDR2 from the germline V gene are SNHLY and FYNNEI. The CDR3 extends over 15 amino acids. The V segment lost 5 bases and the J segment 2 bases; nucleotides outside the gene matches: 7. CDR3 nucleotides: TGTGCCAGCAGTAGGGGCGGACAGGGGACCTACGAGCAGTACTTC. Translated: CASSRGGQGTYEQYF.